A single sample gave rise to the 8 T cell receptor beta chains below, sequenced in a study of PD-1 blockade in mismatch repair-deficient tumors. Clones were read by immunoSEQ multiplex PCR, and TCRdb kept only the in-frame ones, dropping some. In the table there are about 22,000 clones, around four fifths of which are singletons. Specimen: peripheral blood, collected 2 weeks after starting pembrolizumab. Receptors were obtained from an adult with mismatch repair-deficient cancer.

V usage is TRBV6-1 and J usage is TRBJ2-1, with TRBD2 matching 10 bases. The germline V gene has CDR1 MNHNS and CDR2 SASEGT. V was pared by 6 bases and J by 0 bases, with 8 bases of the junction left unmatched. The CDR3 contains 17 residues. CDR3 residues: CASREFGTSVSYNEQFF. In nucleotides, the CDR3 is TGTGCCAGCAGGGAATTCGGGACTAGCGTCTCCTACAATGAGCAGTTCTTC.

DNA for the CDR3: TGTGCCAGCAGTGACCCTCCCAAAAACATTCAGTACTTC. Protein product: CASSDPPKNIQYF. The gene calls are TRBV2 and TRBJ2-4; D call uncertain. The length of the CDR3 is 13 residues. Trimming took 3 bases from V and 2 from J, leaving 5 bases between them. CDR1 is SNHLY and CDR2 is FYNNEI in the germline V gene.

This clone showed up just once. The J gene is TRBJ1-1, the V gene TRBV28; D uncertain. CDR1 and CDR2 from the germline V gene are MDHEN and SYDVKM. Trimming pared 6 bases from V and 1 base from J, leaving 6 bases between. CDR3 size: 12 residues. As DNA, the CDR3 is TGTGCCAGCAGATTGGGGAACACTGAAGCTTTCTTT. Residues: CASRLGNTEAFF.

V usage is TRBV6-1 and J usage is TRBJ1-1; D is unclear. CDR3 length: 13 amino acids. Per the germline V gene, CDR1 is MNHNS and CDR2 is SASEGT. V was trimmed by 6 bases and J by 4 bases, leaving 12 bases between them. The CDR3 DNA reads as TGTGCCAGCAGGCTCACATCGGGCACTGAAGCTTTCTTT. This translates into CASRLTSGTEAFF.

The V gene is TRBV28, the J gene TRBJ2-1, with TRBD2 identical over 11 bases. V gave up 5 bases and J gave up 7 bases; unmatched junction bases: 10. Germline V gene sequence: CDR1 MDHEN, CDR2 SYDVKM. CDR3 length: 16 amino acids. The CDR3 loop is CASSTSGSLLENEQFF. The CDR3 DNA follows: TGTGCCAGCAGTACTAGCGGGAGCCTCCTTGAGAATGAGCAGTTCTTC.

The chain combines TRBV28 with TRBJ2-7, with D unclear. In germline, CDR1 is MDHEN, CDR2 SYDVKM. This CDR3 spans 14 amino acids. V was trimmed by 4 bases and J by 3 bases, leaving 13 bases between them. This CDR3 is CASSWMIPFYEQYF. The CDR3 nucleotides read TGTGCCAGCAGTTGGATGATACCCTTCTACGAGCAGTACTTC.

The table lists this clone with a count of one. The chain has TRBV6-6 and TRBJ2-3; D possibly matches TRBD1 or TRBD2 (9 bases each). The CDR3 spans 15 residues. Germline CDR1 reads MNHNY; CDR2 reads SVGAGI (reference sequence). V lost 7 bases and J lost 6, with 20 bases in between. The CDR3: CASTPSGTGSDTQYF. Written as DNA, the CDR3 is TGTGCCAGCACCCCTAGCGGGACAGGGTCGGATACGCAGTATTTT.

The rearrangement uses TRBV5-4 and TRBJ1-2; the D gene is possibly TRBD1 (6 bases). The ends were cut back, 2 bases at V and 1 base at J, with 12 bases in the middle. CDR3 length: 15 residues. CDR1 and CDR2 (germline): SGHNT, YYREEE (reference sequence). The chain's CDR3 is CASSLWGAGNYGYTF. For the CDR3, the DNA is TGTGCCAGCAGCTTATGGGGGGCTGGTAACTATGGCTACACCTTC.